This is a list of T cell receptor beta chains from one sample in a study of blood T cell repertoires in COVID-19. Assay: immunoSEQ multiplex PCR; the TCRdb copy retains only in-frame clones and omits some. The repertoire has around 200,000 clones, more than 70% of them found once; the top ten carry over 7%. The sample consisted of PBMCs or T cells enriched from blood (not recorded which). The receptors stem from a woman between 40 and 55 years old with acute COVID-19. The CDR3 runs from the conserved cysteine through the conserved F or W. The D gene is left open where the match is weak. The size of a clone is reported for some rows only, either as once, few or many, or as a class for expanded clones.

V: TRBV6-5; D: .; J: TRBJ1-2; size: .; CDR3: CASTLGPYYGYTF; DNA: TGTGCCAGCACCCTTGGGCCCTACTATGGCTACACCTTC
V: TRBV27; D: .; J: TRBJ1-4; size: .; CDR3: CASIRVRGEKLFF; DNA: TGTGCCAGCATAAGGGTAAGGGGGGAAAAACTGTTTTTT
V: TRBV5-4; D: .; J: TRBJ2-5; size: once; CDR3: CASSLDGETQYF; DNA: TGTGCCAGCAGCTTGGACGGAGAGACCCAGTACTTC
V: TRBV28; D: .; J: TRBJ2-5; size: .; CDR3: CASSSPHGIQETQYF; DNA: TGTGCCAGCAGTTCCCCCCACGGGATCCAAGAGACCCAGTACTTC
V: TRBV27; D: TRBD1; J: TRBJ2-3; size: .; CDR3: CASRTDRGSSSSTDTQYF; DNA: TGTGCCAGCAGAACGGACAGGGGGTCTTCCTCTAGCACAGATACGCAGTATTTT
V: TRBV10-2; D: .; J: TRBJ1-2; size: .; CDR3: CASSESGDWGYGYTF; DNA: TGCGCCAGCAGTGAGTCGGGGGACTGGGGCTATGGCTACACCTTC
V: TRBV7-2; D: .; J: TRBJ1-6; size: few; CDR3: CASSSTGSSYNSPLHF; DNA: TGTGCCAGCAGCTCCACAGGGAGCTCCTATAATTCACCCCTCCACTTT
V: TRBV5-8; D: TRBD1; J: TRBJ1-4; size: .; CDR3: CASRSRRTGTGFEKLFF; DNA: TGTGCCAGCAGATCTAGGAGAACCGGGACAGGATTTGAAAAACTGTTTTTT
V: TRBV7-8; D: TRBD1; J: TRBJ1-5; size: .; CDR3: CASSEGQSPNQPQHF; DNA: TGTGCCAGCAGCGAGGGACAGAGCCCCAATCAGCCCCAGCATTTT
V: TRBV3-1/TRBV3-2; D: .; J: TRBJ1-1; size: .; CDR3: CASATNLGTEAFF; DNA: TGTGCCAGCGCCACAAATCTAGGCACTGAAGCTTTCTTT
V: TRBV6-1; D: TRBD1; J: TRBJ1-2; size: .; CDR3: CASSGQGATGAYGYTF; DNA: TGTGCCAGCAGTGGACAGGGGGCAACCGGGGCCTATGGCTACACCTTC
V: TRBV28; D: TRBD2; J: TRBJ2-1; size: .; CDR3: CASRFSLAGAGEQFF; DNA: TGTGCCAGCAGGTTTTCCCTAGCGGGAGCTGGGGAGCAGTTCTTC
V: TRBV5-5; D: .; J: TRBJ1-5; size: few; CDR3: CASSSSGRGTSNQPQHF; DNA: TGTGCCAGCAGCTCCTCAGGGCGGGGGACAAGCAATCAGCCCCAGCATTTT
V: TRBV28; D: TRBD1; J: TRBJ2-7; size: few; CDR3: CASSLFGTGSGEQYF; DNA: TGTGCCAGCAGTTTATTTGGGACAGGCAGCGGGGAGCAGTACTTC
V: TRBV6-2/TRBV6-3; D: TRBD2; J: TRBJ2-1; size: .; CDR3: CASSLAGGTYNEQFF; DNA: TGTGCCAGCAGTTTAGCGGGAGGGACCTACAATGAGCAGTTCTTC
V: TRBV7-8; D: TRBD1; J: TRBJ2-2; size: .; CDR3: CASSLLGTGGYDGELFF; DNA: TGTGCCAGCAGCTTATTAGGGACAGGGGGCTACGACGGGGAGCTGTTTTTT
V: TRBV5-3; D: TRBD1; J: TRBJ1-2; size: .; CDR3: CARRYTWTGRGYTF; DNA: TGTGCCAGAAGGTATACCTGGACAGGACGGGGCTACACCTTC
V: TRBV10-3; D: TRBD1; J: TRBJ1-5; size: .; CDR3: CAISRTGGNQPQHF; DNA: TGTGCCATCAGTAGGACAGGGGGCAATCAGCCCCAGCATTTT
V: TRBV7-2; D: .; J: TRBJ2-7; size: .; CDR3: CASSVGTFTYEQYF; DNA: TGTGCCAGCAGCGTTGGGACATTCACCTACGAGCAGTACTTC
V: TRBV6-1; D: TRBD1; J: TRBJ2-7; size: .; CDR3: CASSESWTGGYEQYF; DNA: TGTGCCAGCAGTGAATCATGGACAGGGGGATACGAGCAGTACTTC
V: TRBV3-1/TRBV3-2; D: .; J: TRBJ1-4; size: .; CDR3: CASRGGPGEKLFF; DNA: TGTGCCAGCAGGGGGGGGCCGGGAGAAAAACTGTTTTTT
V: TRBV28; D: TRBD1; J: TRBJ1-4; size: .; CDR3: CASSLAGQGAREKLFF; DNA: TGTGCCAGCAGTCTGGCGGGACAGGGGGCTCGGGAAAAACTGTTTTTT
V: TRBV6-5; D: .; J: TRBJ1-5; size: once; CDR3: CASSDQRNQPQHF; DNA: TGTGCCAGCAGCGATCAGCGAAATCAGCCCCAGCATTTT
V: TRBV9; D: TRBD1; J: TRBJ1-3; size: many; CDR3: CASSPTPGQGTNSGNTIYF; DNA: TGTGCCAGCAGCCCCACACCGGGACAGGGGACGAACTCTGGAAACACCATATATTTT